A single T cell receptor (beta chain) is shown here with its context. This sample was included in a study of shared clonotypes between healthy human individuals. Assay used: immunoSEQ multiplex PCR; TCRdb lists only in-frame clones, some missing. This sample has under 1,900,000 clones; 98% occur once, and the top ten carry 0.3% to 0.45%. Germline values: CDR1 SGHNT, CDR2 YYREEE (reference sequence). J gave up 11 bases and V 3 bases, and 13 bases lay outside the gene matches. This CDR3 spans 16 amino acids. This receptor was identified in a man younger than 40 in good health. The material sequenced was naive CD4+ T cells sorted from blood. Noted subset: CD45RA+ positively selected. J is TRBJ2-5 and V is TRBV5-4; TRBD2 aligns across 13 bases. The CDR3 DNA sequence: TGTGCCAGCAGCTCGGAGGGACTAGCGGGAACCAGAGCGCAGTACTTC. Encoded protein: CASSSEGLAGTRAQYF.